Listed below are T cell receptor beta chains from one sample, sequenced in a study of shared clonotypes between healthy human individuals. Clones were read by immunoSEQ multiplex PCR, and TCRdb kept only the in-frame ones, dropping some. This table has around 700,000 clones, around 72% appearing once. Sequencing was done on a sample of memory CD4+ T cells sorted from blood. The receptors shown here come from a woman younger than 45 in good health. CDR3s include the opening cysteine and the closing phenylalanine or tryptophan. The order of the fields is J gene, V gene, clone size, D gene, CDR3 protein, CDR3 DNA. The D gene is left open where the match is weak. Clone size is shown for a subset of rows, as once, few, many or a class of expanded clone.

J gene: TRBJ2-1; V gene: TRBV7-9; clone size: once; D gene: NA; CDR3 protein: CASSPPGTGYNEQFF; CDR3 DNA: TGTGCCAGCAGCCCACCCGGGACTGGTTACAATGAGCAGTTCTTC
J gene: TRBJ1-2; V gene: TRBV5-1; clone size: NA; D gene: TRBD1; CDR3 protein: CASSRTGTGTSNYGYTF; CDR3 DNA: TGCGCCAGCAGCCGTACCGGGACAGGGACCTCTAACTATGGCTACACCTTC
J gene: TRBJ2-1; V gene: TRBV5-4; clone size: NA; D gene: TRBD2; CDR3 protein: CASSTGLAGGNEQFF; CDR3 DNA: TGTGCCAGCAGCACAGGACTAGCGGGAGGTAATGAGCAGTTCTTC
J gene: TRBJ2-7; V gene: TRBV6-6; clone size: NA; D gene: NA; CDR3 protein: CASSYSSRQTYEQYF; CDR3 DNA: TGTGCCAGCAGTTACTCTTCTAGACAGACCTACGAGCAGTACTTC
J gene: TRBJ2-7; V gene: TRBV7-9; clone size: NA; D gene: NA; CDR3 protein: CASSQTALVVSEQYF; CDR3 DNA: TGTGCCAGCAGCCAGACTGCCCTAGTTGTCTCCGAGCAGTACTTC
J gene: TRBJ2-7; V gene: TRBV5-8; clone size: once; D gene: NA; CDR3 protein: CASSLFAFYEQYF; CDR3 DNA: TGTGCCAGCAGCTTGTTTGCCTTTTACGAGCAGTACTTC
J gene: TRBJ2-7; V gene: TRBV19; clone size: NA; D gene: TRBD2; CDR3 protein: CASSSLAGGVYEQYF; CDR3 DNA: TGTGCCAGTAGTTCGCTAGCGGGAGGGGTGTACGAGCAGTACTTC
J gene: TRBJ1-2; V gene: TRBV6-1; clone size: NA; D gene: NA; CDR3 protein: CASARGTYGYTF; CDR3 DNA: TGTGCCAGCGCGCGAGGGACCTATGGCTACACCTTC
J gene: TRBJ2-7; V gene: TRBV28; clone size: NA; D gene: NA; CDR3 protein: CASTGGVGSYEQYF; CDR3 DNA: TGTGCCAGCACCGGAGGGGTAGGATCCTACGAGCAGTACTTC
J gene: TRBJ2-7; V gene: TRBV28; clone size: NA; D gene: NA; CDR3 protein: CASSFQRYGGVFSYEQYF; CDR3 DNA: TGTGCCAGCAGTTTCCAACGTTACGGTGGGGTCTTCTCCTACGAGCAGTACTTC
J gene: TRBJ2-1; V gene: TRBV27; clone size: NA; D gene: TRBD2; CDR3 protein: CASSGGVGSYNEQFF; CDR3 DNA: TGTGCCAGCAGTGGGGGGGTGGGCTCCTACAATGAGCAGTTCTTC
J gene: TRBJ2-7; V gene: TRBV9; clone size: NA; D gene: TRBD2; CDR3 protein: CASSVGTSGSFLTYEQYF; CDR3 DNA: TGTGCCAGCAGCGTAGGGACTAGCGGGAGTTTCTTGACCTACGAGCAGTACTTC
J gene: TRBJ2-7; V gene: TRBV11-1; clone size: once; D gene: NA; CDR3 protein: CASSFYSSGEQYF; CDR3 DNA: TGTGCCAGCAGCTTTTACTCCTCGGGGGAGCAGTACTTC
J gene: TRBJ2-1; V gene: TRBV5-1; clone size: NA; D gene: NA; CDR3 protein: CASSQDGAVSYNEQFF; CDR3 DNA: TGCGCCAGCAGCCAGGACGGGGCTGTTTCCTACAATGAGCAGTTCTTC
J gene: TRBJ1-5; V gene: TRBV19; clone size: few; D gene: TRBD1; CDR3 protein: CASSDRGPLEASNQPQHF; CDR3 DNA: TGTGCCAGTTCTGACAGGGGACCCTTAGAGGCTAGCAATCAGCCCCAGCATTTT
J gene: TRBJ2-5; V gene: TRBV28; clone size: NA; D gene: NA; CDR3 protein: CASSPLDRQETQYF; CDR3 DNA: TGTGCCAGCAGCCCCCTGGACCGACAAGAGACCCAGTACTTC
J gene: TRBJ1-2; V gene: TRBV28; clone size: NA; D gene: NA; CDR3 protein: CASSFLHPNGCTF; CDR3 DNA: TGTGCCAGCAGTTTCCTCCACCCCAATGGCTGCACCTTC
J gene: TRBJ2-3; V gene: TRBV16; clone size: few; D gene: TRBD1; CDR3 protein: CASSQRTGGIDTQYF; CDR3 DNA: TGTGCCAGCAGCCAACGGACAGGGGGCATAGATACGCAGTATTTT
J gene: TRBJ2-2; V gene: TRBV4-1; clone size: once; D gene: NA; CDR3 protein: CASSQGGRRRNTGELFF; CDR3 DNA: TGCGCCAGCAGCCAAGGAGGGAGGCGGCGAAACACCGGGGAGCTGTTTTTT
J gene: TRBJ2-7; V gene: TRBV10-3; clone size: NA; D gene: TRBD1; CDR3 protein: CAIREGQGSSYEQYF; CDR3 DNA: TGTGCCATCAGAGAAGGACAGGGATCATCGTACGAGCAGTACTTC
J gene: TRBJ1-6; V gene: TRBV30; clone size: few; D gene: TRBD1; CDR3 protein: CAWERQGNSPLHF; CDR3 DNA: TGTGCCTGGGAGAGACAGGGTAATTCACCCCTCCACTTT
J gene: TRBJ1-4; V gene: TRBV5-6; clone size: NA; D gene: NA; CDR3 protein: CASSLPGQGEGEKLFF; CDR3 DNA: TGTGCCAGCAGCTTGCCAGGGCAGGGTGAAGGAGAAAAACTGTTTTTT
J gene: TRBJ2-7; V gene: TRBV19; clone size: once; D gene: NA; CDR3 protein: CASTGQLAYEQYF; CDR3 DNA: TGTGCCAGTACAGGCCAACTCGCCTACGAGCAGTACTTC
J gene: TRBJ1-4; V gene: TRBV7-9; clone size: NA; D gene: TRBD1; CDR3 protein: CASSYREGALHEKLFF; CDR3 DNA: TGTGCCAGCAGCTATAGGGAGGGGGCGCTGCATGAAAAACTGTTTTTT
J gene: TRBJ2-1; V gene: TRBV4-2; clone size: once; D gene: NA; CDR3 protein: CASSQDRRETYNEQFF; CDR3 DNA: TGTGCCAGCAGCCAAGATCGACGGGAGACCTACAATGAGCAGTTCTTC
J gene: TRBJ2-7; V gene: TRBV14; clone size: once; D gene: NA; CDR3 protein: CASSPDASSYEQYF; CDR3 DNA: TGTGCCAGCAGCCCGGACGCAAGCTCCTACGAGCAGTACTTC
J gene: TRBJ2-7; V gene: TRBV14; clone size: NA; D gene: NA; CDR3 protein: CASSRLFGTNKGHEQYF; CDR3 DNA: TGTGCCAGCAGCCGATTGTTTGGGACGAATAAGGGCCACGAGCAGTACTTC
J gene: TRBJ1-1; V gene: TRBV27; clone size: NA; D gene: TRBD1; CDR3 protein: CASRRSTGVSRNTEAFF; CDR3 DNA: TGTGCCAGCAGAAGATCCACAGGGGTTAGCCGGAACACTGAAGCTTTCTTT
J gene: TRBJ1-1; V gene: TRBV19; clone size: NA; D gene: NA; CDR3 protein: CASTQGLLNTEAFF; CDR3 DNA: TGTGCCAGCACACAGGGTTTACTTAACACTGAAGCTTTCTTT
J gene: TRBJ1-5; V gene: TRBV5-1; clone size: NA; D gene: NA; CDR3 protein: CASSLSRDNYQPQHF; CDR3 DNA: TGCGCCAGCAGCTTGTCTCGGGATAACTATCAGCCCCAGCATTTT
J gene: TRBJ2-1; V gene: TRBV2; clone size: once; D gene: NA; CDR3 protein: CASSLGPVLGQFF; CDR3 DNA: TGTGCCAGCAGTCTAGGTCCTGTCTTAGGGCAGTTCTTC
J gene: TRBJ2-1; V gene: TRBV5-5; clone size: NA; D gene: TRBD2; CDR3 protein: CASGAGGQGNEQFF; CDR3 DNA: TGTGCCAGCGGCGCGGGAGGGCAAGGGAATGAGCAGTTCTTC
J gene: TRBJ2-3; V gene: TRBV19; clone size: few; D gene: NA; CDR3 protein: CASSTFSRMGGDTQYF; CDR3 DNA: TGTGCCAGTAGTACCTTCTCTAGGATGGGCGGGGATACGCAGTATTTT
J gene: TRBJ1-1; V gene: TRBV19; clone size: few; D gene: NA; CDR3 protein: CASSPSGDVIDTEAFF; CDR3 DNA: TGTGCCAGTAGTCCCTCAGGGGACGTTATCGACACTGAAGCTTTCTTT
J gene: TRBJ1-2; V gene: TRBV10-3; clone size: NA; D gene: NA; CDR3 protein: CAISANDRSNYGYTF; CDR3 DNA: TGTGCCATCAGTGCCAACGACAGGTCAAACTATGGCTACACCTTC
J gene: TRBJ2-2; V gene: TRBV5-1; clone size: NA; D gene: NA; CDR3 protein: CASSLEGTPGGAGELFF; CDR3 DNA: TGCGCCAGCAGCTTGGAGGGAACCCCGGGGGGCGCCGGGGAGCTGTTTTTT
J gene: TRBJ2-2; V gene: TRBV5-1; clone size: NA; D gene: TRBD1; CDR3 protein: CASSAQGAAGELFF; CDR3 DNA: TGCGCCAGCAGCGCCCAGGGGGCGGCCGGGGAGCTGTTTTTT
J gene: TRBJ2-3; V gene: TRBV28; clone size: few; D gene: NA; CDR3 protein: CASSKGWGTDTQYF; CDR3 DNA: TGTGCCAGCAGCAAGGGCTGGGGCACAGATACGCAGTATTTT
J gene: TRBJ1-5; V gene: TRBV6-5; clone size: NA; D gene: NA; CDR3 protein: CASSYTHGNQPQHF; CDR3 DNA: TGTGCCAGCAGTTACACGCATGGCAATCAGCCCCAGCATTTT
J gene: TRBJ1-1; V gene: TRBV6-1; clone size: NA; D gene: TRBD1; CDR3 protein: CASSEIRGKGARTEAFF; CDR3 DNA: TGTGCCAGCAGTGAAATCAGAGGCAAGGGGGCGCGGACTGAAGCTTTCTTT
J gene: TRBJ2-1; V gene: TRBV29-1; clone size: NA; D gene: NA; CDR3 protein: CSVPGSYEQFF; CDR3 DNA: TGCAGCGTTCCAGGGAGTTATGAGCAGTTCTTC
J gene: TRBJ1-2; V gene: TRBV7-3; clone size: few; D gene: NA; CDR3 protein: CATGTAVGANYGYTF; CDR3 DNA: TGTGCCACCGGGACGGCTGTTGGGGCTAACTATGGCTACACCTTC
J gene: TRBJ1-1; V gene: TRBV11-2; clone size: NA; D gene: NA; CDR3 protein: CASSSEGGNTEAFF; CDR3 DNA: TGTGCCAGCAGCTCTGAGGGGGGTAACACTGAAGCTTTCTTT
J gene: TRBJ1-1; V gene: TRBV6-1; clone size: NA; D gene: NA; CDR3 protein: CASSEGGRNTEAFF; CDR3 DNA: TGTGCCAGCAGTGAAGGGGGGCGGAACACTGAAGCTTTCTTT
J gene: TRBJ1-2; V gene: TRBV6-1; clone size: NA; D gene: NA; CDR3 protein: CASSERGNSWGYTF; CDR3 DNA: TGTGCCAGCAGTGAACGTGGGAACTCTTGGGGCTACACCTTC
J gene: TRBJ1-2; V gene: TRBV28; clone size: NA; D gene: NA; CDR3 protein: CASSLYNRVDYGYTF; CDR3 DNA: TGTGCCAGCAGTTTATATAACAGGGTTGACTATGGCTACACCTTC
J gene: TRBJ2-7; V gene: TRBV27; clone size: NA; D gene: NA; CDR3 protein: CASRRGRTETPYEQYF; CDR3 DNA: TGTGCCAGCCGGCGGGGAAGGACGGAAACCCCCTACGAGCAGTACTTC
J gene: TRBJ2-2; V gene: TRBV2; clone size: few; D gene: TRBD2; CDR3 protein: CASQGLAGNTGELFF; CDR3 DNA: TGTGCCAGCCAGGGACTAGCGGGAAACACCGGGGAGCTGTTTTTT
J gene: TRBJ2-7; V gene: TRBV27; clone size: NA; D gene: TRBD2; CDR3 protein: CASSSSGRYPYEQYF; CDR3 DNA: TGTGCCAGCAGTTCTAGCGGGAGATATCCCTACGAGCAGTACTTC
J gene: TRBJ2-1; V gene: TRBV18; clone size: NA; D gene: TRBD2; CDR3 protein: CASSLKDPLAAAYNEQFF; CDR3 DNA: TGTGCCAGCTCACTAAAAGACCCCCTAGCGGCTGCCTACAATGAGCAGTTCTTC
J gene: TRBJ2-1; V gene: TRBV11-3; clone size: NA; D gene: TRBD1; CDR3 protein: CASSLDSGTGGYNEQFF; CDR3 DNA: TGTGCCAGCAGCTTAGATTCAGGGACAGGGGGATACAATGAGCAGTTCTTC
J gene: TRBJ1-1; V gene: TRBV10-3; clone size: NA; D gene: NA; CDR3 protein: CAIRDQGMDTEAFF; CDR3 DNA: TGTGCCATCAGAGATCAGGGGATGGACACTGAAGCTTTCTTT
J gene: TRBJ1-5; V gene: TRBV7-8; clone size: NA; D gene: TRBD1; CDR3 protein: CASSLSGGTGVGNQPQHF; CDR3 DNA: TGTGCCAGCAGCTTATCAGGGGGGACCGGAGTCGGGAATCAGCCCCAGCATTTT